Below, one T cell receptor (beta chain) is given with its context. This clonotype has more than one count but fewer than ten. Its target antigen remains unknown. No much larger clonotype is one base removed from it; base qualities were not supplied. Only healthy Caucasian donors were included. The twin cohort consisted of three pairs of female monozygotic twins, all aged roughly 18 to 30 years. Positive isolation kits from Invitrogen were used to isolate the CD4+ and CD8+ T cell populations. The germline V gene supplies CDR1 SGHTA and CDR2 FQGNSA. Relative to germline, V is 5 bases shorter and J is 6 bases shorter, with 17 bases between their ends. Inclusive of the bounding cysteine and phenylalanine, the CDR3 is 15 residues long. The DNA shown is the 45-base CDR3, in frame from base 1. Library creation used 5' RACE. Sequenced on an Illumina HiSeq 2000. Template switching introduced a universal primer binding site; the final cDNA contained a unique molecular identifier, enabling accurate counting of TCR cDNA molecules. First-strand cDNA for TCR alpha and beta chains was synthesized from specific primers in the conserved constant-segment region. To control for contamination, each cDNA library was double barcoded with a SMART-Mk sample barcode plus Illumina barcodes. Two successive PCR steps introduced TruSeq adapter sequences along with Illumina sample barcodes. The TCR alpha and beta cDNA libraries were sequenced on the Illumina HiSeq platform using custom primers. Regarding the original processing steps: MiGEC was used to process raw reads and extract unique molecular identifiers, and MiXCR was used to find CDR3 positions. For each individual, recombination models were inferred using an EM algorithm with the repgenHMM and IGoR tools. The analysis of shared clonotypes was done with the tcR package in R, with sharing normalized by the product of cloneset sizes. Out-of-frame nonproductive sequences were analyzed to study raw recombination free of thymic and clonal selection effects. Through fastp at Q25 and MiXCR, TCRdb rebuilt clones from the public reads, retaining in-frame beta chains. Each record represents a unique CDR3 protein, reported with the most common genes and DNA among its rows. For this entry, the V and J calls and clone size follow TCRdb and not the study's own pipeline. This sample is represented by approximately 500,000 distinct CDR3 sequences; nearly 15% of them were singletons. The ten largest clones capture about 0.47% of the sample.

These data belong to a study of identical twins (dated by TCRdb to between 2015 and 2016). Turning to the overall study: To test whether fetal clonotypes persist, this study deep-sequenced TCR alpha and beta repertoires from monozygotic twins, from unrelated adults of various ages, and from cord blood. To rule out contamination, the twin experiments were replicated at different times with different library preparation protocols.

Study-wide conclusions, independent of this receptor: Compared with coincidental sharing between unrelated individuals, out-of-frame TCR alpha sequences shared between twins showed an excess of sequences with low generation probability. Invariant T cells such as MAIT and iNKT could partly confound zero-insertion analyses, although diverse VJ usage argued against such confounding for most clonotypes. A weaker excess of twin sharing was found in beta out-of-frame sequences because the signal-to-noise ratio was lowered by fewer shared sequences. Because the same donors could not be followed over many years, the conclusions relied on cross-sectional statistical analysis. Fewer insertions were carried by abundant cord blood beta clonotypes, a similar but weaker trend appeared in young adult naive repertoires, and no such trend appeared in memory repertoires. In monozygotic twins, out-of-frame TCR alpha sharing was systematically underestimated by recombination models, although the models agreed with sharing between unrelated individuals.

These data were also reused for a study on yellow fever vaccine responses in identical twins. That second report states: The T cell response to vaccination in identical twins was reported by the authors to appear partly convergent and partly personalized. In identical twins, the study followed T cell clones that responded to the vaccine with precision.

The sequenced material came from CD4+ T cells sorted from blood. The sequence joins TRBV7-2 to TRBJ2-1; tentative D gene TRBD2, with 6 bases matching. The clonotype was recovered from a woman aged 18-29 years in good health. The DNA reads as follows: TGTGCCAGCAGCCCATCGGGATGGAGGGCCAATGAGCAGTTCTTC. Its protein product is CASSPSGWRANEQFF.